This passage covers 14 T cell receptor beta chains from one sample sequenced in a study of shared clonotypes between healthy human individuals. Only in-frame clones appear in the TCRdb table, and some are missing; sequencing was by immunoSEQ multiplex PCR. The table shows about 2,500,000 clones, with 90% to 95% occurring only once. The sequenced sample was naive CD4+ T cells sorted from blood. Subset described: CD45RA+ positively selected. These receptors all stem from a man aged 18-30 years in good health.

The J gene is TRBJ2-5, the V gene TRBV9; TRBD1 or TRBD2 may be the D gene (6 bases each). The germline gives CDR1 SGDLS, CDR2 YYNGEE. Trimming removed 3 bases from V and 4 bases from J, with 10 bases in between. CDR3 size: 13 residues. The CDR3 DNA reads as TGTGCCAGCAGCGGGGGGGCCTTAGAGACCCAGTACTTC. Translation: CASSGGALETQYF.

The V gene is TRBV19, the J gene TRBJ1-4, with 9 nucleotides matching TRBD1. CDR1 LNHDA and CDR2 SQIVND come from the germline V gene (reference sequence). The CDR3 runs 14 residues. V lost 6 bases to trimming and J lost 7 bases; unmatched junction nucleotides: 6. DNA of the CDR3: TGTGCCAGTAGACAGGGACAGGGACCTGAAAAACTGTTTTTT. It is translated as CASRQGQGPEKLFF.

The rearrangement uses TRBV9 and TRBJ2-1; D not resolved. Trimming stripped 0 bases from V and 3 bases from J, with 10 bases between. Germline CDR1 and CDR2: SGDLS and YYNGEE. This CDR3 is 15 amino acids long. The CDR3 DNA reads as TGTGCCAGCAGCGTAGGTCCAGAAATCTACAATGAGCAGTTCTTC. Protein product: CASSVGPEIYNEQFF.

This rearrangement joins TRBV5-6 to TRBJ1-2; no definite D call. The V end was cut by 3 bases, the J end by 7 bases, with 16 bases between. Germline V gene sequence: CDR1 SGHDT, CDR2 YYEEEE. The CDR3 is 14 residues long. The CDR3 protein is CASSSPIWTLGYTF. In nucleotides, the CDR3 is TGTGCCAGCAGCTCCCCTATATGGACCCTTGGCTACACCTTC. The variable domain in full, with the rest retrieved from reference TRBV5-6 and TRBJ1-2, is DAGVTQSPTHLIKTRGQQVTLRCSPKSGHDTVSWYQQALGQGPQFIFQYYEEEERQRGNFPDRFSGHQFPNYSSELNVNALLLGDSALYLCASSSPIWTLGYTFGSGTRLTVV.

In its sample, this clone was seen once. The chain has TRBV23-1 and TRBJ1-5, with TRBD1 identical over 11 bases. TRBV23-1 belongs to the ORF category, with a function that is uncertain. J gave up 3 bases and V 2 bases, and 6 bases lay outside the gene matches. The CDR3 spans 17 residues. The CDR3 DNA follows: TGCGCCAGCAGTCAACCCGGACAGGGGGCGCACAATCAGCCCCAGCATTTT. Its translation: CASSQPGQGAHNQPQHF.

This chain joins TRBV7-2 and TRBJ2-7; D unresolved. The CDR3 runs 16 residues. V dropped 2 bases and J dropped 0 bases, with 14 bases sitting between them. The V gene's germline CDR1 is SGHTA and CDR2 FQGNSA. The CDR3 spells CASSLRSGSSSYEQYF. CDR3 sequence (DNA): TGTGCCAGCAGCTTAAGGAGTGGGTCGAGCTCCTACGAGCAGTACTTC.

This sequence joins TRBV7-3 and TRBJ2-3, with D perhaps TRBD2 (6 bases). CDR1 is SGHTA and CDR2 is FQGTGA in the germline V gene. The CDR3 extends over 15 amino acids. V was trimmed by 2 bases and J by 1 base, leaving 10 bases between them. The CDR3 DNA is TGTGCCAGCAGCTTAGCGGGGATCGGCACAGATACGCAGTATTTT. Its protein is CASSLAGIGTDTQYF.

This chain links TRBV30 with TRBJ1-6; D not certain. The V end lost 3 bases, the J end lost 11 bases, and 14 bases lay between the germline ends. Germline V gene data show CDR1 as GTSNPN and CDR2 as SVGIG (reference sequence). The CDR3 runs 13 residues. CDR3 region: CAWSPSSVPPLHF. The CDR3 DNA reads TGTGCCTGGAGCCCTAGCTCGGTTCCACCCCTCCACTTT.

CDR3 sequence (DNA): TGTGCCTGGAGTCTTAAGACGGGCGGCGGTCCCAATCAGCCCCAGCATTTT. Residues: CAWSLKTGGGPNQPQHF. The J gene is TRBJ1-5, the V gene TRBV30; D is unclear. The CDR3 runs 17 residues. Germline V gene data show CDR1 as GTSNPN and CDR2 as SVGIG (reference sequence). Trimming shortened V by 2 bases and J by 3 bases, and 20 bases separated the two germline ends.

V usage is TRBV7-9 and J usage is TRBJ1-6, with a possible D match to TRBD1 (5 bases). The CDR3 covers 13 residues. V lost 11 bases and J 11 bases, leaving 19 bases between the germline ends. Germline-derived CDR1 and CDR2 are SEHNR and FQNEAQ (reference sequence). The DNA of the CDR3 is TGTGCCGGGGGAAGTGGGGACTTGACACCCCTCCACTTT. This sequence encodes CAGGSGDLTPLHF.

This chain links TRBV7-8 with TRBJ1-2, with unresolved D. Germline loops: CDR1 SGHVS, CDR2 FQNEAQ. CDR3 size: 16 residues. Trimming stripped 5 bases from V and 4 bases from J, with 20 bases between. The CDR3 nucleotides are TGTGCCAGCAGCCCGAGAGGTCAGGAGAGTGGCTATGGCTACACCTTC. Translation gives CASSPRGQESGYGYTF.

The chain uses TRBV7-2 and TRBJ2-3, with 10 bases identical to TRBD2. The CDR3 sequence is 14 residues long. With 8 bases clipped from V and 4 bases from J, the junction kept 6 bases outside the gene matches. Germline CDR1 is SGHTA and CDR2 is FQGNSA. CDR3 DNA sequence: TGTGCCAGCCAGCGGGGGGGCAAGGCAGATACGCAGTATTTT. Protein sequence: CASQRGGKADTQYF.

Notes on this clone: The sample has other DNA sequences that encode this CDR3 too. Here the CDR3 DNA reads TGTGCCAGTAGTATAGGCGGCTACGAGCAGTACTTC. As protein: CASSIGGYEQYF. The chain couples TRBV19 to TRBJ2-7; D not certain. The germline gives CDR1 LNHDA, CDR2 SQIVND (reference sequence). This CDR3 contains 12 residues. Trimming left V 1 base short and J 3 bases short, with 4 bases between. The full variable domain, with the rest looked up from reference TRBV19 and TRBJ2-7, is DGGITQSPKYLFRKEGQNVTLSCEQNLNHDAMYWYRQDPGQGLRLIYYSQIVNDFQKGDIAEGYSVSREKKESFPLTVTSAQKNPTAFYLCASSIGGYEQYFGPGTRLTVT.

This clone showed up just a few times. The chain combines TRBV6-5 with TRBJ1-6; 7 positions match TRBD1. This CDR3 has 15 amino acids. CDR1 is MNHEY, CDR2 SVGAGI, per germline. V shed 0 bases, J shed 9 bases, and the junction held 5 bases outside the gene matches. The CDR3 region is CASSYSWDSFSPLHF. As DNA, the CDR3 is TGTGCCAGCAGTTACTCCTGGGACAGCTTTTCACCCCTCCACTTT.